These T cell receptor beta chains were read from a single sample in a study of cytomegalovirus exposure and HLA in healthy donors. Measured with immunoSEQ multiplex PCR; TCRdb has only the in-frame clones, and not every one. The table records about 170,000 clones, about 85% of them present only once. Source material: PBMCs. These TCRs come from a man between 18 and 35 years old in good health and CMV-seropositive. Each CDR3 is given with its conserved first and last residue. A D gene is named only where the DNA matches it firmly. Some rows have no size entry. The others give once, few or many, or a class for an expanded clone.

d_gene: NA; abundance: NA; j_gene: TRBJ2-5; v_gene: TRBV6-1; CDR3nt: TGTGCCAGCAACGGGGAGACCCAGTACTTC; CDR3aa: CASNGETQYF
d_gene: NA; abundance: few; j_gene: TRBJ2-7; v_gene: TRBV10-3; CDR3nt: TGTGCCAGCAGTTACGGGGGGCTCTCCTACGAGCAGTACTTC; CDR3aa: CASSYGGLSYEQYF
d_gene: NA; abundance: NA; j_gene: TRBJ1-1; v_gene: TRBV5-4; CDR3nt: TGTGCCAGCAGCGCATCCTCGGGGGGGAACACTGAAGCTTTCTTT; CDR3aa: CASSASSGGNTEAFF
d_gene: NA; abundance: NA; j_gene: TRBJ2-7; v_gene: TRBV5-4; CDR3nt: TGTGCCAGCAGCCCAATTCCTAGCGTCGCCTACGAGCAGTACTTC; CDR3aa: CASSPIPSVAYEQYF
d_gene: NA; abundance: NA; j_gene: TRBJ2-7; v_gene: TRBV5-6; CDR3nt: TGTGCCAGCAGCACCCCCCCGGCGGTTGGCGAGGTCGAGCAGTACTTC; CDR3aa: CASSTPPAVGEVEQYF
d_gene: TRBD1; abundance: NA; j_gene: TRBJ1-4; v_gene: TRBV7-9; CDR3nt: TGTGCCAGCACGATTCCGGGACAGGGAGGTGAAAAACTGTTTTTT; CDR3aa: CASTIPGQGGEKLFF
d_gene: NA; abundance: NA; j_gene: TRBJ2-4; v_gene: TRBV11-2; CDR3nt: TGTGCCAGCAGCCCCCAGAACATTCAGTACTTC; CDR3aa: CASSPQNIQYF
d_gene: TRBD1; abundance: NA; j_gene: TRBJ1-4; v_gene: TRBV7-9; CDR3nt: TGTGCCAGCAGCGAGGACAGGGATGAAAAACTGTTTTTT; CDR3aa: CASSEDRDEKLFF
d_gene: NA; abundance: NA; j_gene: TRBJ2-7; v_gene: TRBV6-1; CDR3nt: TGTGCCAGCAGTGAAGACCAGGGGCCAAGTCCCTACGAGCAGTACTTC; CDR3aa: CASSEDQGPSPYEQYF
d_gene: NA; abundance: few; j_gene: TRBJ1-6; v_gene: TRBV6-1; CDR3nt: TGTGCCAGCAGTGAAGGGGGACACCGCTTCCACTTT; CDR3aa: CASSEGGHRFHF
d_gene: TRBD1; abundance: NA; j_gene: TRBJ1-3; v_gene: TRBV11-3; CDR3nt: TGTGCCAGCAGCGCCCGGGACAGGGTCGGCTCTGGAAACACCATATATTTT; CDR3aa: CASSARDRVGSGNTIYF
d_gene: TRBD2; abundance: NA; j_gene: TRBJ2-6; v_gene: TRBV5-1; CDR3nt: TGCGCCAGCAGCCTGGGGGGGGTCGTCTCTGGGGCCAACGGCCTGACTTTC; CDR3aa: CASSLGGVVSGANGLTF
d_gene: TRBD1; abundance: NA; j_gene: TRBJ2-7; v_gene: TRBV6-1; CDR3nt: TGTGCCAGCAGTGAAGGCCGGGTAGGGACAGGCGAGCAGTACTTC; CDR3aa: CASSEGRVGTGEQYF
d_gene: NA; abundance: NA; j_gene: TRBJ2-7; v_gene: TRBV7-2; CDR3nt: TGTGCCAGCAGCTTAGGAGGGCCATACGAGCAGTACTTC; CDR3aa: CASSLGGPYEQYF
d_gene: NA; abundance: few; j_gene: TRBJ1-1; v_gene: TRBV4-3; CDR3nt: TGCGCCAGCAGCCAAAACCGCGGGACCACAAACACTGAAGCTTTCTTT; CDR3aa: CASSQNRGTTNTEAFF
d_gene: NA; abundance: NA; j_gene: TRBJ1-4; v_gene: TRBV9; CDR3nt: TGTGCCAGCAGCGTAGAGGTGGGGGGTGAAAAACTGTTTTTT; CDR3aa: CASSVEVGGEKLFF
d_gene: TRBD1; abundance: NA; j_gene: TRBJ1-6; v_gene: TRBV2; CDR3nt: TGTGCCAGCAGCCTTGGACAGGGCCGGGCACCCCTCCACTTT; CDR3aa: CASSLGQGRAPLHF
d_gene: NA; abundance: NA; j_gene: TRBJ2-6; v_gene: TRBV5-1; CDR3nt: TGCGCCAGCAGCTTGTGGGCACACTCTGGGGCCAACGGCCTGACTTTC; CDR3aa: CASSLWAHSGANGLTF
d_gene: NA; abundance: NA; j_gene: TRBJ1-3; v_gene: TRBV23-1; CDR3nt: TGCGCCAGCAGGGAAAACTTACAGGGAACTGGAAACACCATATATTTT; CDR3aa: CASRENLQGTGNTIYF
d_gene: TRBD2; abundance: NA; j_gene: TRBJ2-1; v_gene: TRBV7-9; CDR3nt: TGTGCCAGCAGCCCTCCGGGGCTAGCGGGGGTCCATGAGCAGTTCTTC; CDR3aa: CASSPPGLAGVHEQFF
d_gene: NA; abundance: NA; j_gene: TRBJ2-1; v_gene: TRBV4-3; CDR3nt: TGCGCCAGCAGCCAAGATAATGGAGGGGTTGGATACAATGAGCAGTTCTTC; CDR3aa: CASSQDNGGVGYNEQFF
d_gene: NA; abundance: NA; j_gene: TRBJ2-7; v_gene: TRBV5-1; CDR3nt: TGCGCCAGCAGAGACCGGGACTCCCCCGACGAGCAGTACTTC; CDR3aa: CASRDRDSPDEQYF
d_gene: NA; abundance: NA; j_gene: TRBJ2-1; v_gene: TRBV7-2; CDR3nt: TGTGCCAGCAGCTTATCACGAGAGGACAATGAGCAGTTCTTC; CDR3aa: CASSLSREDNEQFF
d_gene: NA; abundance: NA; j_gene: TRBJ2-1; v_gene: TRBV30; CDR3nt: TGTGCCTGGAGTGTACAGGGAGCCGTGGGTGGTCGTGAGCAGTTCTTC; CDR3aa: CAWSVQGAVGGREQFF
d_gene: NA; abundance: NA; j_gene: TRBJ2-5; v_gene: TRBV10-1; CDR3nt: TGCGCCAGCAGGCCTTCTGTTGGGCAGGCGGGAGAGACCCAGTACTTC; CDR3aa: CASRPSVGQAGETQYF
d_gene: TRBD1; abundance: NA; j_gene: TRBJ1-5; v_gene: TRBV27; CDR3nt: TGTGCCAGCGGAGCAGGGGGGAATCAGCCCCAGCATTTT; CDR3aa: CASGAGGNQPQHF
d_gene: TRBD1; abundance: NA; j_gene: TRBJ1-5; v_gene: TRBV7-9; CDR3nt: TGTGCCAGCAGCTTAGGGGCAGGGGGCACGATCGGCAATCAGCCCCAGCATTTT; CDR3aa: CASSLGAGGTIGNQPQHF
d_gene: TRBD1; abundance: once; j_gene: TRBJ1-2; v_gene: TRBV7-8; CDR3nt: TGTGCCAGCAGCCTACCCCCCAGGGGGCTAAGTGGCTACACCTTC; CDR3aa: CASSLPPRGLSGYTF
d_gene: NA; abundance: NA; j_gene: TRBJ1-2; v_gene: TRBV7-9; CDR3nt: TGTGCCAGCTCTAGACAGGCTAACTATGGCTACACCTTC; CDR3aa: CASSRQANYGYTF
d_gene: NA; abundance: NA; j_gene: TRBJ1-5; v_gene: TRBV15; CDR3nt: TGTGCCACCAGCAGTAGGGACAAGGGGCCCCAGCATTTT; CDR3aa: CATSSRDKGPQHF
d_gene: NA; abundance: once; j_gene: TRBJ1-1; v_gene: TRBV7-9; CDR3nt: TGTGCCAGCAGCTCCATGAAGCGGAACACTGAAGCTTTCTTT; CDR3aa: CASSSMKRNTEAFF
d_gene: TRBD1; abundance: NA; j_gene: TRBJ2-5; v_gene: TRBV28; CDR3nt: TGTGCCAGCAGTTTACTAGGGACAGGAATACAAGAGACCCAGTACTTC; CDR3aa: CASSLLGTGIQETQYF
d_gene: TRBD1; abundance: NA; j_gene: TRBJ1-2; v_gene: TRBV27; CDR3nt: TGTGCCAGCTTTTCAGGGACAGGGCCCCCACGCTATGGCTACACCTTC; CDR3aa: CASFSGTGPPRYGYTF